The TCR beta chain under discussion was sequenced for a study of radiotherapy plus CTLA-4 blockade in lung cancer (dated by TCRdb to the late 2010s). Study-level background: Among enrolled patients, approximately 19% had an objective response and 31% reached disease control. Overall results and qualifications from the work: After treatment with radiotherapy and ipilimumab, TCR clones that originated in tumors expanded in peripheral blood. Early dynamic changes in blood T cell clones, together with increased serum interferon-beta after radiation, were reported as the strongest predictors of response.

The method behind the library was the immunoSEQ multiplex PCR assay. TCRdb holds this immuneACCESS table with in-frame rearrangements only. Some clones are missing; in checked studies, unresolved V genes explain under half, and the rest has no known cause. In this sample the table shows about 120,000 clones, nearly 80% of which occur a single time. The ten largest clones capture 4.5% to 5.5% of the sample. V is clipped by 3 bases and J by 4 bases, and the sequence between their germline boundaries is 10 bases long. Sequences LNHDA (CDR1) and SQIVND (CDR2) are obtained from the germline V gene (reference sequence). Reading from cysteine to phenylalanine, the CDR3 counts 14 amino acids. CDR3 DNA only is kept here, 42 bases in frame from base 1. In this study, focal radiation therapy paired with CTLA-4 blockade (ipilimumab) was tested in patients who had chemo-refractory metastatic non-small-cell lung cancer.

In regard to this clone: It has no known antigen specificity. It has no much larger one-base neighbor in the sample; base qualities were not kept.

The chain couples TRBV19 to TRBJ1-5; the D gene is possibly TRBD1, with 6 bases matching. The sequence was collected from a human donor with non-small cell lung cancer who had a partial response to radiotherapy plus ipilimumab. Sequenced here: peripheral blood, sampled from a patient treated with radiotherapy plus ipilimumab. The CDR3 has the sequence CASSIRQVNQPQHF. The nucleotides are TGTGCCAGTAGTATCCGACAGGTTAATCAGCCCCAGCATTTT.